The 3 T cell receptor beta chains listed next were all sequenced from one sample in a study of radiotherapy plus CTLA-4 blockade in lung cancer. TCRdb's copy holds only in-frame clones and misses some; the assay was immunoSEQ multiplex PCR. The data show about 60,000 clones, with under 85% seen just once and around 4% held by the top ten. The material was peripheral blood, obtained from a patient treated with radiotherapy plus ipilimumab. These receptors were collected from a human donor with non-small cell lung cancer who had a partial response to radiotherapy plus ipilimumab.

J is TRBJ2-5 and V is TRBV5-4, with D unclear. The J call may be wrong; the DNA end is better matched by TRBJ2-7. CDR3 length equals 13 residues. Germline V gene data show CDR1 as SGHNT and CDR2 as YYREEE (reference sequence). The CDR3 spells CASSSAASYEQYF. CDR3 DNA sequence: TGTGCCAGCAGCAGTGCTGCCTCCTACGAGCAGTACTTC.

The chain is built from TRBV7-2 and TRBJ1-2; tentatively, D is TRBD1 (6 bases). The CDR3 consists of 15 residues. V was clipped by 1 base and J by 3 bases, with 12 bases between them. The germline CDR1 and CDR2 sequences are SGHTA and FQGNSA. CDR3 sequence (DNA): TGTGCCAGCAGCTTAGAACTGACAGGTCACTATGGCTACACCTTC. It is translated as CASSLELTGHYGYTF.

V gene TRBV27 combines with J gene TRBJ1-5; 7 bases line up with TRBD1. Germline-derived CDR1 and CDR2 are MNHEY and SMNVEV (reference sequence). V was clipped by 8 bases and J by 0 bases; unmatched bases: 7. CDR3 length: 15 amino acids. DNA of the CDR3: TGTGCCAGCCAAGACAGGGATGATAGCAATCAGCCCCAGCATTTT. Its translation: CASQDRDDSNQPQHF.